This is a list of T cell receptor beta chains from one sample in a study of blood T cells in healthy people across ages. TCRdb called the 5' RACE reads again in MiXCR, with one record for every CDR3 protein. Seen here are some 920,000 distinct CDR3 sequences, just over 50% observed once, and the top ten hold 20% to 25%. What was sequenced was blood. Receptors originate from a woman aged 55-69 years in good health. CDR3s include the opening cysteine and the closing phenylalanine or tryptophan. D genes are given only for firm matches.

j_call,d_call,v_call,cdr3_aa
TRBJ2-1,TRBD2,TRBV20-1,CSARDPSGTVSYNEQFF
TRBJ2-2,TRBD2,TRBV3-1,CASGRGRESGGELFF
TRBJ1-2,NA,TRBV7-2,CASSLPNSLGGYTF
TRBJ1-2,NA,TRBV30,CAWRAEGSHNYGYTF
TRBJ1-1,TRBD1,TRBV3-1,CASSSGQVLNTEAFF
TRBJ1-1,NA,TRBV12-3/TRBV12-4,CASSLWTNTEAFF
TRBJ2-1,TRBD2,TRBV5-1,CASSLFKRDYNEQFF
TRBJ2-5,TRBD1,TRBV5-1,CASSRRQGARETQYF
TRBJ2-3,NA,TRBV4-2,CASSQDTPRGTDTQYF
TRBJ1-1,NA,TRBV25-1,CASICGNLNTEAFF
TRBJ2-3,TRBD2,TRBV7-8,CASSSRTSGSGWYF
TRBJ1-2,NA,TRBV27,CASSSGLLGYTF
TRBJ2-7,NA,TRBV7-6,CASSVRLEYEQYF
NA,NA,TRBV27,CASSLLQGEQYF
TRBJ2-7,TRBD1,TRBV24-1,CATSDLSRRDRGYEQYF
TRBJ1-2,NA,TRBV29-1,CSARDARGYGYTF
TRBJ2-5,NA,TRBV7-6,CASSSSGPPYQGTQYF
TRBJ2-7,NA,TRBV20-1,CSAPQFDYEQYF
TRBJ2-2,NA,TRBV28,CASSRAPEGTGELFF
TRBJ2-7,NA,TRBV20-1,CSARDVVQTYEQYF
TRBJ2-5,NA,TRBV7-2,CASSPTRLETQYF
TRBJ2-7,TRBD1,TRBV5-1,CASSFDREEQYF
TRBJ2-3,NA,TRBV20-1,CSALPIRGTDTQYF
TRBJ1-2,TRBD1,TRBV3-1,CASSQGDRVDAGYTF
TRBJ2-1,TRBD1,TRBV29-1,CSVGGPTGGNEQFF
TRBJ2-1,TRBD2,TRBV20-1,CSARDPQLARNEQFF
TRBJ2-1,TRBD2,TRBV4-3,CASSQGRTSTYNEQFF
TRBJ1-2,NA,TRBV10-3,CAISELRDYGYTF
TRBJ1-1,NA,TRBV29-1,CSVAVSSNTEAFF
TRBJ2-1,NA,TRBV5-1,CASSLGVGGVNEQFF
TRBJ1-2,NA,TRBV20-1,CSPGTKNGYTF
TRBJ2-1,NA,TRBV6-1,CASGTPDYNEQFF
TRBJ2-7,TRBD1,TRBV2,CASRDTGGIYEQYF
TRBJ2-7,TRBD1,TRBV20-1,CSARVGTGINEQYF
TRBJ2-7,NA,TRBV30,CAWSVSGGRRYERYF
TRBJ2-7,NA,TRBV30,CAWIPRSSGGQYF
TRBJ2-7,NA,TRBV25-1,CASSEPGPLAYEQYF
TRBJ2-2,NA,TRBV20-1,CSASDPVNTGELFF
TRBJ2-1,NA,TRBV5-1,CASSLSTRDEQFF
TRBJ2-5,NA,TRBV3-1,CASSLLPGTGKISIREQYF
TRBJ2-1,NA,TRBV18,CASSPESTVEQFF
TRBJ2-7,TRBD2,TRBV20-1,CSARGFGRETSEQYF
TRBJ2-6,NA,TRBV28,CASSNRRGSLGSGANVLTF
TRBJ1-2,NA,TRBV9,CASSGPRGYTF
TRBJ2-1,TRBD2,TRBV6-2/TRBV6-3,CTSYVTAGGRHEQFF
TRBJ2-1,TRBD2,TRBV4-1,CASSQEGGREYNEQFF
TRBJ2-5,NA,TRBV5-6,CASSFIPGAQETQYF
TRBJ2-3,TRBD2,TRBV9,CASSVESGRAIDTQYF
TRBJ1-2,NA,TRBV18,CASSGDKPANYGYTF
TRBJ2-4,TRBD1,TRBV2,CASRRQGGAKNIQYF
TRBJ1-1,NA,TRBV5-1,CASSLAGVSTEAFF
TRBJ2-1,NA,TRBV20-1,CSAKDDPSGNEQFF
TRBJ1-5,NA,TRBV12-3/TRBV12-4,CASSTDRSGQPQHF